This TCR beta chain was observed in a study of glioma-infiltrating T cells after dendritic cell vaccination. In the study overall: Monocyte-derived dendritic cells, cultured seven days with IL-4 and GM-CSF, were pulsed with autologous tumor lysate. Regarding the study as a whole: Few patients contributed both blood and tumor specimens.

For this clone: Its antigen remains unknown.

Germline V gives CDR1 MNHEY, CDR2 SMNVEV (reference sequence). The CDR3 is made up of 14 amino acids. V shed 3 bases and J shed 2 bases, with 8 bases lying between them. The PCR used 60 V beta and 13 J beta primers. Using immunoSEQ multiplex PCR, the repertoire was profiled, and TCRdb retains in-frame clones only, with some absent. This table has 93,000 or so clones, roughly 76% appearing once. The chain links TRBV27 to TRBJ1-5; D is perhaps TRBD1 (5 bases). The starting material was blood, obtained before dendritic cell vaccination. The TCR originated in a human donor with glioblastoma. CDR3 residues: CASSFQGGNQPQHF. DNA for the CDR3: TGTGCCAGCAGTTTTCAGGGCGGCAATCAGCCCCAGCATTTT.